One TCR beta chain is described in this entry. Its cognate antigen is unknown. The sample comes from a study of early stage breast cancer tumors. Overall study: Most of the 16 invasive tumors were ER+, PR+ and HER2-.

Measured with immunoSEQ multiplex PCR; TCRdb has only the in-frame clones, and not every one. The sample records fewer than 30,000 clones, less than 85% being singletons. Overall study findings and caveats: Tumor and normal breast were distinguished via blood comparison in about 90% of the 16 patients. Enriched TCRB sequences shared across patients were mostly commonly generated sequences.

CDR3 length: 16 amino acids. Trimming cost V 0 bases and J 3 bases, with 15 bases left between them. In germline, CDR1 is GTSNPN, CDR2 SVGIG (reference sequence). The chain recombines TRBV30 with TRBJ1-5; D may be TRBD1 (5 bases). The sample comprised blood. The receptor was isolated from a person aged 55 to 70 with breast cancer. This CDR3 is CAWSVIGGDLNQPQHF. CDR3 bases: TGTGCCTGGAGTGTTATCGGAGGGGACCTCAATCAGCCCCAGCATTTT. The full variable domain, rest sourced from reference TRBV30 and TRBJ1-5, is SQTIHQWPATLVQPVGSPLSLECTVEGTSNPNLYWYRQAAGRGLQLLFYSVGIGQISSEVPQNLSASRPQDRQFILSSKKLLLSDSGFYLCAWSVIGGDLNQPQHFGDGTRLSIL.